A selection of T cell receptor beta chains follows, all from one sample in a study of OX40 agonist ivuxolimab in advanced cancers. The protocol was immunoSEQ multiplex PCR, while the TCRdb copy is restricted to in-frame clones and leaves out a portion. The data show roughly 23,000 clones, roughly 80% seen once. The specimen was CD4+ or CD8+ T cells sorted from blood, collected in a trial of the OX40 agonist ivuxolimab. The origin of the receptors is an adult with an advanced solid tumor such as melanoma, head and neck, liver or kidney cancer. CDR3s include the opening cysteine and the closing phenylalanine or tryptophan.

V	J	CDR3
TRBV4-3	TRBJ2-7	CASSRLGATEQYF
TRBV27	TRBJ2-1	CASSLSGVPSSYNEQFF
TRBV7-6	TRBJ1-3	CASSLVLGVPGNTIYF
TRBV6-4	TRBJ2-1	CASSDSVGVSYNEQFF
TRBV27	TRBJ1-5	CASSATGQGRHQPQHF
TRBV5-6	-	CASSLFGSAYEQYF
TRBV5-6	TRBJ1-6	CASSISGTGVSPLHF
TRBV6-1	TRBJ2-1	CASSEAMGLGPNEQFF
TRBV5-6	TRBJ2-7	CASSFGYYEQYF
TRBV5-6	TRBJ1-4	CASSPDRNNEKLFF
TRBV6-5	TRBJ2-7	CASSPTSGTYEQYF
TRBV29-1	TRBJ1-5	CSVVEGTQPQHF
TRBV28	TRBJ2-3	CASTLWKITDTQYF
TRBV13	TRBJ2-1	CASSHRASGSYEQFF
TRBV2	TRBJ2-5	CASGHAGASMETQYF
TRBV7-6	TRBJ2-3	CASSFTSGNTDTQYF
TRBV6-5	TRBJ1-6	CASSYHRANNSPLHF
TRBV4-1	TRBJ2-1	CASSHRAPDDEQFF
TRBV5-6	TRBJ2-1	CASSLGVFEQFF
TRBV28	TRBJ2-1	CASSPIQGYEQFF